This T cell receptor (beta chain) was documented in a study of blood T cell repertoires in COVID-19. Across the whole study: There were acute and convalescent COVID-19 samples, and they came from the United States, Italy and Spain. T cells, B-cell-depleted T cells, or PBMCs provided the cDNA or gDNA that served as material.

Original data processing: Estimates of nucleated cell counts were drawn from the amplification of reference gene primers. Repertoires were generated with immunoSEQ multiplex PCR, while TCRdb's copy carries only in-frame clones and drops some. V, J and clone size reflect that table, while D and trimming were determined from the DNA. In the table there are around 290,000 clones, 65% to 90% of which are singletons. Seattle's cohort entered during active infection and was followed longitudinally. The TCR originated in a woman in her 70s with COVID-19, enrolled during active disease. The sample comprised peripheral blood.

In nucleotides, the CDR3 is TGTGCCAGCAGCTTATATTACCTTGGACAGTACCCTGAGCAGTTCTTC. Translated, it gives CASSLYYLGQYPEQFF. The V and J genes are TRBV7-2 and TRBJ2-1; D possibly corresponds to TRBD1 (6 bases). CDR1 SGHTA and CDR2 FQGNSA come from the germline V gene. Trimming cost V 2 bases and J 9 bases, with 20 bases left between them. The CDR3 is 16 residues long.